This passage covers 16 T cell receptor beta chains from one sample sequenced in a study of spatial heterogeneity in lung cancer. Time point specified: blood at routine non-recurrence follow-up after resection. Unsorted whole RNA from tumor, nontumor lung or frozen PBMC underwent sequencing. TCRdb fed the 5' RACE reads into MiXCR, producing one record per CDR3 protein. The sample records fewer than 55,000 distinct CDR3 sequences, 7.4% being singletons. The specimen was PBMCs, collected at follow-up. The receptor source for this set is a female donor with early-stage non-small cell lung cancer.

The rearrangement links TRBV11-2 to TRBJ1-2; D call uncertain. This CDR3 spans 15 amino acids. Germline assignment: CDR1 SGHAT and CDR2 FQNNGV. Between the trimmed V and J ends, which lost 1 base and 4 bases, there was a span of 13 bases. DNA for the CDR3: TGTGCCAGCAGCTTAGCAGGCGATTACGGCTATGGCTACACCTTC. This encodes CASSLAGDYGYGYTF.

In its sample, this clonotype was seen many times. The rearrangement uses TRBV13 and TRBJ2-3; D unclear. The CDR3 runs to 13 residues. Germline-derived CDR1 and CDR2 are PRHDT and FYEKMQ (reference sequence). The ends were cut back, 5 bases at V and 2 bases at J, with 8 bases in the middle. For the CDR3, the DNA is TGTGCCAGCAGCCCCCCGGACACAGATACGCAGTATTTT. Translation: CASSPPDTDTQYF. The whole variable domain, remainder taken from reference TRBV13 and TRBJ2-3, is AAGVIQSPRHLIKEKRETATLKCYPIPRHDTVYWYQQGPGQDPQFLISFYEKMQSDKGSIPDRFSAQQFSDYHSELNMSSLELGDSALYFCASSPPDTDTQYFGPGTRLTVL.

This clonotype has more than one count but fewer than ten. The chain combines TRBV4-3 with TRBJ2-3; D may match TRBD1 or TRBD2 (5 bases each). CDR1 and CDR2 (germline): LGHNA, YSLEER. The CDR3 extends over 19 amino acids. V was trimmed by 0 bases and J by 9 bases, leaving 28 bases between them. This CDR3 is CASSQERPGRQGTDLTQYF. DNA for the CDR3: TGCGCCAGCAGCCAAGAGCGACCAGGACGACAAGGGACCGACTTAACGCAGTATTTT.

This clonotype was picked up a small number of times. The chain is built from TRBV2 and TRBJ2-2, with TRBD2 identical over 8 bases. Germline-derived CDR1 and CDR2 are SNHLY and FYNNEI. The CDR3 is made up of 15 amino acids. The J segment lost 6 bases and the V segment lost 5 bases, leaving 8 bases of the junction unmatched. The CDR3 DNA reads as TGTGCCAGCAGTCCACCCGGGGGGGTCTCCGGGGAGCTGTTTTTT. Translated: CASSPPGGVSGELFF. Filled out from reference TRBV2 and TRBJ2-2, the complete variable domain reads EPEVTQTPSHQVTQMGQEVILRCVPISNHLYFYWYRQILGQKVEFLVSFYNNEISEKSEIFDDQFSVERPDGSNFTLKIRSTKLEDSAMYFCASSPPGGVSGELFFGEGSRLTVL.

V usage is TRBV4-1 and J usage is TRBJ2-5; 10 nucleotides line up with TRBD1. V lost 4 bases, J lost 4 bases, and 12 bases stayed unmatched. Germline-derived CDR1 and CDR2 are MGHRA and YSYEKL. The CDR3 covers 17 residues. The DNA of the CDR3 is TGCGCCAGCAGCCGGGGGGACAGGGGAGGAGGAACAGAGACCCAGTACTTC. It translates to CASSRGDRGGGTETQYF.

Ten or more counts support this clonotype. This chain connects TRBV9 to TRBJ2-5; TRBD2 matches 10 bases. The CDR3 runs to 18 residues. Germline assignment: CDR1 SGDLS and CDR2 YYNGEE. Trimming removed 2 bases from V and 0 bases from J; junction bases left unmatched: 10. Written as DNA, the CDR3 is TGTGCCAGCAGCGTCGAACTAGCGGGGACCATCCACCAAGAGACCCAGTACTTC. It translates to CASSVELAGTIHQETQYF.

This clonotype was detected a few times. The CDR3 bases are TGTGCCAGCAGCGGGGTAGATCAGCCCCAGCATTTT. This sequence encodes CASSGVDQPQHF. This chain uses TRBV7-8 with TRBJ1-5; D is ambiguous. Germline CDR1 SGHVS, CDR2 FQNEAQ. The CDR3 length is 12 residues. Trimming stripped 5 bases from V and 5 bases from J, with 7 bases between.

This clonotype was counted ten times or more. The gene calls are TRBV29-1 and TRBJ1-2, with 9 bases lining up with TRBD1. Germline CDR1 SQVTM, CDR2 ANQGSEA. J was trimmed by 7 bases and V by 3 bases; bases with no gene match: 9. This CDR3 spans 14 amino acids. CDR3 DNA sequence: TGCAGCGTTGAGGGGGACAGGGTTGGCGCTGGCTACACCTTC. Its protein is CSVEGDRVGAGYTF.

This clonotype has a count of ten or more. The V gene is TRBV4-1, the J gene TRBJ2-1, with D perhaps matching TRBD1 or TRBD2 (5 bases each). The germline CDR1 and CDR2 sequences are MGHRA and YSYEKL. The CDR3 runs 15 residues. Trimming took 4 bases from V and 7 from J, leaving 17 bases between them. The CDR3 DNA reads as TGCGCCAGCAGCCCAAACCGGGACGGACATAATGAGCAGTTCTTC. Amino acid sequence: CASSPNRDGHNEQFF.

This clonotype was observed at least ten times. The rearrangement uses TRBV7-9 and TRBJ2-2, with D maybe TRBD1 (6 bases). The CDR3 runs to 12 residues. Germline CDR1 SEHNR, CDR2 FQNEAQ (reference sequence). V lost 6 bases, J lost 6 bases, and 8 bases lay in between. CDR3 nucleotide sequence: TGTGCCAGCAGTCAGGGGTCCGGGGAGCTGTTTTTT. Its translation is CASSQGSGELFF. Variable domain in full (rest from reference TRBV7-9 and TRBJ2-2): DTGVSQNPRHKITKRGQNVTFRCDPISEHNRLYWYRQTLGQGPEFLTYFQNEAQLEKSRLLSDRFSAERPKGSFSTLEIQRTEQGDSAMYLCASSQGSGELFFGEGSRLTVL.

This clonotype was seen ten or more times. The CDR3 nucleotides read TGTGCCAGCAGCTTCCGGACAGGGGGCGATGAGCAGTTCTTC. Translated: CASSFRTGGDEQFF. The chain combines TRBV7-2 with TRBJ2-1, with 11 bases matching TRBD1. The CDR3 extends over 14 amino acids. Germline trimming cut 3 bases from V and 8 bases from J; bases unmatched to any gene: 3. CDR1 is SGHTA, CDR2 FQGNSA, per germline.

This clonotype was counted ten times or more. The genes are TRBV27 and TRBJ2-7; D assignment may be TRBD1 or TRBD2 (5 bases each). V lost 3 bases and J 2 bases, leaving 11 bases between the germline ends. CDR3 length: 14 amino acids. The germline CDR1 and CDR2 sequences are MNHEY and SMNVEV (reference sequence). CDR3 DNA sequence: TGTGCCAGCAGTTTGAGGGACGGACCCTACGAGCAGTACTTC. It specifies CASSLRDGPYEQYF.

This clonotype was detected many times. The rearrangement uses TRBV28 and TRBJ2-7; possibly TRBD2 for D (6 bases). CDR1 and CDR2 (germline): MDHEN, SYDVKM. The CDR3 contains 15 residues. V lost 2 bases and J lost 5, with 16 bases in between. The CDR3 is CASSLVQLRGDEQYF. The CDR3 coding sequence is TGTGCCAGCAGTTTAGTACAGCTTCGCGGGGACGAGCAGTACTTC. The full variable domain, rest sourced from reference TRBV28 and TRBJ2-7, is DVKVTQSSRYLVKRTGEKVFLECVQDMDHENMFWYRQDPGLGLRLIYFSYDVKMKEKGDIPEGYSVSREKKERFSLILESASTNQTSMYLCASSLVQLRGDEQYFGPGTRLTVT.

At least ten counts were recorded for this clonotype. The chain carries TRBV6-5 and TRBJ1-2, with a tentative D call TRBD1 (6 bases). The CDR3 is made up of 12 amino acids. From germline, CDR1 is MNHEY and CDR2 SVGAGI. Trimming shortened V by 4 bases and J by 5 bases, and 8 bases separated the two germline ends. CDR3 nucleotide sequence: TGTGCCAGCAGTTTAGGGGGATATGGCTACACCTTC. Its protein is CASSLGGYGYTF.

This clonotype was seen at least ten times. The gene calls are TRBV7-2 and TRBJ2-5; TRBD2 is a possible D gene (6 bases). The CDR3 is 16 residues long. With 5 bases removed from V and 3 bases from J, the gap between germline ends came to 19 bases. The germline CDR1 and CDR2 sequences are SGHTA and FQGNSA. The CDR3 sequence is CASSPQAGLREETQYF. DNA of the CDR3: TGTGCCAGCAGCCCCCAGGCGGGACTGAGGGAAGAGACCCAGTACTTC.

Comment on this clonotype: A much larger clone lies a single base off, so this may be a read error. This rearrangement joins TRBV20-1 to TRBJ1-1; perhaps TRBD1 as D (6 bases). The germline V gene encodes CDR1 DFQATT and CDR2 SNEGSKA (reference sequence). Between the trimmed V and J ends, which lost 6 bases and 9 bases, there was a span of 23 bases. The CDR3 runs to 14 residues. The CDR3 loop is CSAPPGAAGVKAFF. The CDR3 bases are TGCAGTGCGCCTCCAGGGGCAGCAGGGGTAAAAGCTTTCTTT.